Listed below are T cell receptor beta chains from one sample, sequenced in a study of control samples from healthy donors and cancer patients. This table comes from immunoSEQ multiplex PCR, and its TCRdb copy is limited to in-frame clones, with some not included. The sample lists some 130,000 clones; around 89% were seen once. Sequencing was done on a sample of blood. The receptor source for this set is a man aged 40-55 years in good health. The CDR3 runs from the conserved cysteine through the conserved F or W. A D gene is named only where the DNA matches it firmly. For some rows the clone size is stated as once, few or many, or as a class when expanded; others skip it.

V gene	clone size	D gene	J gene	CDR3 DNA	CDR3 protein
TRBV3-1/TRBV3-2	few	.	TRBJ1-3	TGTGCCAGCAGCCAAACTCGCTCTGGAAACACCATATATTTT	CASSQTRSGNTIYF
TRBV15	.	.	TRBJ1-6	TGTGCCACCAGCAGAGATTTCGCGGCGAACTATAATTCACCCCTCCACTTT	CATSRDFAANYNSPLHF
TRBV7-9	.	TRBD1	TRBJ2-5	TGTGCCAGCAGCCCAAGGTTCGACAGGGAAGAGACCCAGTACTTC	CASSPRFDREETQYF
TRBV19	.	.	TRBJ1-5	TGTGCCAGTAGTACTCGAATCACAGGGAATAGCAATCAGCCCCAGCATTTT	CASSTRITGNSNQPQHF
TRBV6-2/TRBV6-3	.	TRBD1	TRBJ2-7	TGTGCCAGCAGTTCCCGGACAGGGACGATCTACGAGCAGTACTTC	CASSSRTGTIYEQYF
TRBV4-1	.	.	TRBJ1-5	TGCGCCAGCAGCCAAGGTTTGGGGGGGGATCAGCCCCAGCATTTT	CASSQGLGGDQPQHF
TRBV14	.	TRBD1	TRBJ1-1	TGTGCCAGCAGCCAAGAGAGGGGGCAAGTGAACACTGAAGCTTTCTTT	CASSQERGQVNTEAFF
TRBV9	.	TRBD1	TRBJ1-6	TGTGCCAGCAGCCCGGGGACAGGGGACTCACCCCTCCACTTT	CASSPGTGDSPLHF
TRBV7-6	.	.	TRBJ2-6	TGTGCCAGCAGCTTAGAGTGGGGATCTGGGGCCAACGTCCTGACTTTC	CASSLEWGSGANVLTF
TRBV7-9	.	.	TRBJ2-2	TGTGCCAGCAACCCCGGGTTTAACACCGGGGAGCTGTTTTTT	CASNPGFNTGELFF
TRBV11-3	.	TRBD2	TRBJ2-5	TGTGCCAGCAGCTTAGGTCTAGCGGGGTTCCAAGAGACCCAGTACTTC	CASSLGLAGFQETQYF
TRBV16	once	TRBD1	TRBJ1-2	TGTGCCAGCAGCCCAAGGACAGGGGAGGGCTACACCTTC	CASSPRTGEGYTF
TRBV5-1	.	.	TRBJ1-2	TGCGCCAGCAGCTTGTCCCGCTACTATGGCTACACCTTC	CASSLSRYYGYTF
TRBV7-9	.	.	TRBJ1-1	TGTGCCAGCAGCTTAGCACATACAAACACTGAAGCTTTCTTT	CASSLAHTNTEAFF
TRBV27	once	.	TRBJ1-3	TGTGCCAGCAGTCTTAACGGCGGAAGTAACACCATATATTTT	CASSLNGGSNTIYF
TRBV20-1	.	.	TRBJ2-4	TGCAGTGCCGGCAGGGCTGGAATTCAGTACTTC	CSAGRAGIQYF
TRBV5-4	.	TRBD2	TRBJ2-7	TGTGCCAGCAGCCCTAACCAAATAGCGGGGGGCCACGAGCAGTACTTC	CASSPNQIAGGHEQYF
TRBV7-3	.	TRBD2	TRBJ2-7	TGTGCCAGCAGCTTGTGGGGGGGACCCTTCCGGGAGCAGTACTTC	CASSLWGGPFREQYF
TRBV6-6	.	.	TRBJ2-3	TGTGCCAGCAGTTTGGGACGAAGCACAGATACGCAGTATTTT	CASSLGRSTDTQYF
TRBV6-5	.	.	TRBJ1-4	TGTGCCAGCAGTTATAGGTACCCAAGTAATGAAAAACTGTTTTTT	CASSYRYPSNEKLFF
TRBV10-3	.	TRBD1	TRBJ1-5	TGTGCCAACACCGGGACAGGGAACAATCAGCCCCAGCATTTT	CANTGTGNNQPQHF
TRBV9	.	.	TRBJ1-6	TGTGCCAGCAGCACAAGCTGGCTGGGGAGCTCCTATAATTCACCCCTCCACTTT	CASSTSWLGSSYNSPLHF
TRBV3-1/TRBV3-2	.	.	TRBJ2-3	TGTGCCAGCAGCCAAGTTAAGCGGCGGCCAACAGATACGCAGTATTTT	CASSQVKRRPTDTQYF
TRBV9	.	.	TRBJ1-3	TGTGCCAGCAGCGTAGCGCTGGCAGAAGGAAACACCATATATTTT	CASSVALAEGNTIYF
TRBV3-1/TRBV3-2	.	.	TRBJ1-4	TGTGCCAGCAGCAATAGGGGCGCCAATAATGAAAAACTGTTTTTT	CASSNRGANNEKLFF
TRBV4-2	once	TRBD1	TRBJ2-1	TGTGCCAGCAGCCAAGACGGACAGGGTAGGGATGAGCAGTTCTTC	CASSQDGQGRDEQFF
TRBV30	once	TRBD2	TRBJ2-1	TGTGCCTGGAGTGTTAGCGGGGGCAACCACAATGAGCAGTTCTTC	CAWSVSGGNHNEQFF
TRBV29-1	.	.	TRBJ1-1	TGCAGCCATATGTGGGGGTCGGGCACTGAAGCTTTCTTT	CSHMWGSGTEAFF
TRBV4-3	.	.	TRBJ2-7	TGCGCCAGCAGCCAAGATGAACATGCTTGGGAGCAGTACTTC	CASSQDEHAWEQYF
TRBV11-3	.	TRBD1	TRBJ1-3	TGTGCCAGCAGCTTAGTCTCCACCGGGACAGCCGGAAACACCATATATTTT	CASSLVSTGTAGNTIYF
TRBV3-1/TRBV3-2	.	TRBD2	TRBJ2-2	TGTGCCAGCAGCCAGCTATGGGGGACTAGCGGGGGGAACACCGGGGAGCTGTTTTTT	CASSQLWGTSGGNTGELFF
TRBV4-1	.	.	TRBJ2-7	TGCGCCAGCAGCCAATCTTCCCTCGGCGGGGTAGGAAACGAGCAGTACTTC	CASSQSSLGGVGNEQYF
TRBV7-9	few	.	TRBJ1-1	TGTGCCAGCAGCTTCATCGGAAGGACTGAAGCTTTCTTT	CASSFIGRTEAFF
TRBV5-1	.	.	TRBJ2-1	TGCGCCAGCAGCTTGGGAAGCAGGGGTGTAGGTGAGCAGTTCTTC	CASSLGSRGVGEQFF
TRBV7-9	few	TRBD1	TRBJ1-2	TGTGCCAGCAGCGACGGGACAGGGGGGTATGGCTACACCTTC	CASSDGTGGYGYTF
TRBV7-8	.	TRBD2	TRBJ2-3	TGTGCCAGCAGCTTAGGAAGGCTAGCGGGGGGGCGCGATACGCAGTATTTT	CASSLGRLAGGRDTQYF
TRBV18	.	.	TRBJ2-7	TGTGCCAGCTCACCTACCTCACAGGGCGCCGAGCAGTACTTC	CASSPTSQGAEQYF
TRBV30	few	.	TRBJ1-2	TGTGCCTGGAGCCCCGGGGCTAACTATGGCTACACCTTC	CAWSPGANYGYTF